The 28 T cell receptor beta chains below come from one sample, sequenced in a study of blood T cell repertoires in COVID-19. TCRdb keeps only in-frame clones here, not all; method: immunoSEQ multiplex PCR. Of about 240,000 clones in the sample, around 88% are singletons; the top ten hold roughly 3.7%. The specimen sequenced was PBMCs or T cells enriched from blood (not recorded which). The receptors originated from a woman in her 30s who had recovered from COVID-19.

The chain employs TRBV15 and TRBJ1-1; a weak D match, TRBD1 (5 bases). The CDR3 contains 15 residues. Trimming took 1 base from V and 4 from J, leaving 13 bases between them. The V gene's germline CDR1 is LNHNV and CDR2 YYDKDF (reference sequence). The CDR3 region has the DNA TGTGCCACCAGCAGAGTGGGTCAGGGTGGCACTGAAGCTTTCTTT. Its translation is CATSRVGQGGTEAFF.

The J gene is TRBJ2-7, the V gene TRBV10-3, with TRBD2 matching 10 bases. V was pared by 11 bases and J by 0 bases, with 4 bases of the junction left unmatched. The CDR3 spans 13 residues. Germline CDR1 is ENHRY and CDR2 is SYGVKD. In nucleotides, the CDR3 is TGTGCCGCCGGACTAGCGGACTCCTACGAGCAGTACTTC. This gives the protein CAAGLADSYEQYF.

The genes are TRBV5-1 and TRBJ1-1; tentative D call: TRBD1 (5 bases). CDR3 length: 15 residues. In germline, CDR1 is SGHRS, CDR2 YFSETQ. Deletions cut 4 bases from V and 2 bases from J, with 15 bases between. CDR3 residues: CASSEYPGLNTEAFF. The CDR3 DNA reads TGCGCCAGCAGCGAATATCCGGGACTCAACACTGAAGCTTTCTTT. Full variable domain (outside the CDR3, taken from reference TRBV5-1 and TRBJ1-1): KAGVTQTPRYLIKTRGQQVTLSCSPISGHRSVSWYQQTPGQGLQFLFEYFSETQRNKGNFPGRFSGRQFSNSRSEMNVSTLELGDSALYLCASSEYPGLNTEAFFGQGTRLTVV.

This sequence joins TRBV18 and TRBJ1-5, with D maybe TRBD1 (5 bases). The CDR3 is 15 amino acids. Per germline, CDR1 KGHSH and CDR2 LQKENI. V shed 6 bases and J shed 2 bases, with 14 bases lying between them. This CDR3 reads CASSDVQGGNQPQHF. DNA of the CDR3: TGTGCCAGCTCCGACGTCCAGGGCGGCAATCAGCCCCAGCATTTT.

The chain uses TRBV18 and TRBJ1-2, with TRBD1 matching over 7 bases. CDR3 length: 14 amino acids. From germline, CDR1 is KGHSH and CDR2 LQKENI. Losses at the gene ends were 4 bases for V and 0 bases for J; bases not matched to a gene: 2. Here the CDR3 reads CASSRDRANYGYTF. The CDR3 DNA sequence: TGTGCCAGCTCACGGGACAGAGCTAACTATGGCTACACCTTC.

The V gene is TRBV2, the J gene TRBJ2-3, with 14 nucleotides matching TRBD2. Trimming at V came to 6 bases and at J to 5 bases, leaving 4 bases not matched to a gene. This CDR3 has 15 residues. Germline V gene lookup returns CDR1 SNHLY and CDR2 FYNNEI. CDR3 amino acids: CASRGTSGRKDTQYF. CDR3 DNA sequence: TGTGCCAGCAGGGGGACTAGCGGGAGAAAAGATACGCAGTATTTT.

V is TRBV28 and J is TRBJ1-2, with D possibly matching TRBD1 (6 bases). This CDR3 is built from 15 residues. Germline V gene sequence: CDR1 MDHEN, CDR2 SYDVKM. V lost 8 bases, J lost 5 bases, and 21 bases lay in between. The CDR3: CASFQGQQVGYGYTF. CDR3 in DNA: TGTGCCAGCTTTCAAGGACAGCAGGTGGGGTATGGCTACACCTTC.

The chain carries TRBV19 and TRBJ1-2; 7 positions match TRBD1. This CDR3 is 18 amino acids long. V shed 0 bases, J shed 0 bases, and the junction held 10 bases outside the gene matches. Looked up from germline, CDR1 is LNHDA and CDR2 is SQIVND (reference sequence). CDR3 protein: CASSIDSTGMLANYGYTF. The CDR3 DNA follows: TGTGCCAGTAGTATAGATTCGACAGGGATGTTGGCTAACTATGGCTACACCTTC.

The chain recombines TRBV12-3 or TRBV12-4 with TRBJ1-6; a weak D match, TRBD1 (5 bases). V dropped 7 bases and J dropped 7 bases, with 8 bases sitting between them. The CDR3 covers 12 residues. CDR3 DNA sequence: TGTGCCAGCAAGGACACCAATTCACCCCTCCACTTT. Amino acids: CASKDTNSPLHF.

The chain recombines TRBV5-1 with TRBJ1-5, with TRBD1 matching 8 bases. CDR3 length: 16 residues. V dropped 4 bases and J dropped 4; count of bases not matched to a gene: 10. Germline assignment: CDR1 SGHRS and CDR2 YFSETQ. CDR3 DNA sequence: TGCGCCAGCAGCCCAGGGACAGGCGGCGGTAATCAGCCCCAGCATTTT. Residues: CASSPGTGGGNQPQHF.

This chain uses TRBV28 with TRBJ2-7; 8 bases agree with TRBD1. The CDR3 length is 16 residues. Germline trimming cut 6 bases from V and 6 bases from J; bases unmatched to any gene: 16. CDR1 MDHEN and CDR2 SYDVKM come from the germline V gene. The CDR3 loop is CASRHHSDREMGEQYF. Written as DNA, the CDR3 is TGTGCCAGCAGACACCACTCGGACAGGGAAATGGGCGAGCAGTACTTC.

This chain connects TRBV11-1 to TRBJ2-1; D perhaps matches TRBD1 (6 bases). V was clipped by 1 base and J by 2 bases, with 9 bases between them. The CDR3 spans 15 residues. Germline CDR1 is SGHAT and CDR2 is FQDESV (reference sequence). The CDR3 sequence: CASSLGGGTYNEQFF. In nucleotides, the CDR3 is TGTGCCAGCAGCTTAGGAGGGGGAACCTACAATGAGCAGTTCTTC.

This chain links TRBV28 with TRBJ1-2; no clear D gene. Per the germline V gene, CDR1 is MDHEN and CDR2 is SYDVKM. V was clipped by 4 bases and J by 6 bases, with 15 bases between them. This CDR3 is built from 14 residues. The CDR3: CASSSPDTVHGYTF. The CDR3 nucleotides read TGTGCCAGCAGTTCCCCCGACACAGTTCATGGCTACACCTTC.

The chain combines TRBV28 with TRBJ2-3; tentatively, D is TRBD1 (5 bases). The V end lost 3 bases, the J end lost 2 bases, and 15 bases lay between the germline ends. Looked up from germline, CDR1 is MDHEN and CDR2 is SYDVKM. The CDR3 runs 16 residues. The CDR3 DNA sequence: TGTGCCAGCAGTTTTGCTGGGTGGGGCAACACAGATACGCAGTATTTT. Its protein is CASSFAGWGNTDTQYF.

This chain uses TRBV7-9 with TRBJ1-2; a weak D match, TRBD1 (5 bases). CDR1 SEHNR and CDR2 FQNEAQ come from the germline V gene (reference sequence). V lost 4 bases and J lost 2, with 17 bases in between. The CDR3 sequence is 16 residues long. The CDR3 spells CASSYPLRGLNYGYTF. CDR3 nucleotide sequence: TGTGCCAGCAGCTACCCCCTGCGGGGGTTAAACTATGGCTACACCTTC.

As concerns this clone: Distinct nucleotide sequences in the sample also encode this CDR3. This sequence joins TRBV12-3 or TRBV12-4 and TRBJ1-5; no clear D gene. CDR3 length: 12 residues. Trimming removed 3 bases from V and 2 bases from J, with 2 bases in between. The CDR3 DNA reads as TGTGCCAGCAGTTTCGGCAATCAGCCCCAGCATTTT. As protein: CASSFGNQPQHF.

In its sample, this clone was seen a few times. The chain couples TRBV27 to TRBJ1-2, with 8 bases identical to TRBD1. Germline CDR1 MNHEY, CDR2 SMNVEV (reference sequence). The length of the CDR3 is 13 residues. The V segment lost 6 bases and the J segment 4 bases; nucleotides outside the gene matches: 4. CDR3 in amino acids: CASRQGAFYGYTF. CDR3 DNA sequence: TGTGCCAGCAGGCAGGGGGCTTTCTATGGCTACACCTTC.

This chain uses TRBV28 with TRBJ2-1; D not certain. Trimming pared 6 bases from V and 0 bases from J, leaving 9 bases between. CDR3 size: 14 residues. Per germline, CDR1 MDHEN and CDR2 SYDVKM. CDR3 coding DNA: TGTGCCAGCAGGCCTCTGAGCTCCTACAATGAGCAGTTCTTC. Translation: CASRPLSSYNEQFF.

The sample holds one count of this clone. The chain is built from TRBV27 and TRBJ1-2; 7 bases agree with TRBD1. Germline CDR1 is MNHEY and CDR2 is SMNVEV (reference sequence). The V gene end was trimmed by 3 bases and the J gene end by 1 base; junction bases not matched to a gene: 11. CDR3 size: 17 residues. CDR3 sequence reads: CASSFNARGMGNYGYTF. The CDR3 DNA sequence: TGTGCCAGCAGTTTCAACGCCAGGGGGATGGGTAACTATGGCTACACCTTC.

The rearrangement uses TRBV12-3 or TRBV12-4 and TRBJ2-5; possible D gene TRBD1, 5 bases. The length of the CDR3 is 13 residues. V gave up 3 bases and J gave up 5 bases, with 10 bases separating them. CDR3 nucleotide sequence: TGTGCCAGCAGTTTCGGCCAGGGTGAGACCCAGTACTTC. Its protein product is CASSFGQGETQYF.

This clone came up a few times. The chain recombines TRBV2 with TRBJ2-7; 8 bases line up with TRBD1. Germline values: CDR1 SNHLY, CDR2 FYNNEI. This CDR3 has 14 residues. V shed 9 bases, J shed 4 bases, and the junction held 11 bases outside the gene matches. CDR3 in DNA: TGTGCCAGTCTTGGTGGACAGGGCTGGTACGAGCAGTACTTC. It yields the protein CASLGGQGWYEQYF.

CDR3 sequence: CASRTGTGLSEAFF. Here the CDR3 DNA reads TGTGCCAGCAGAACCGGGACAGGGTTATCTGAAGCTTTCTTT. The V and J genes are TRBV25-1 and TRBJ1-1; 9 bases are shared with TRBD1. J gave up 6 bases and V 6 bases, and 8 bases lay outside the gene matches. Germline loops: CDR1 MGHDK, CDR2 SYGVNS. The CDR3 extends over 14 amino acids.

This sequence joins TRBV7-3 and TRBJ2-3; the D gene is possibly TRBD2 (6 bases). This CDR3 has 15 residues. Trimming left V 3 bases short and J 3 bases short, with 13 bases between. The germline V gene has CDR1 SGHTA and CDR2 FQGTGA. The CDR3 DNA sequence: TGTGCCAGCAGCTTGACGGGAGAAGGAACAGATACGCAGTATTTT. Its protein is CASSLTGEGTDTQYF.

The V call is TRBV6-1, the J call TRBJ1-2, with D possibly matching TRBD1 (5 bases). Trimming took 3 bases from V and 4 from J, leaving 15 bases between them. The CDR3 is 15 amino acids. Looked up from germline, CDR1 is MNHNS and CDR2 is SASEGT. CDR3 bases: TGTGCCAGCAGTGATCCCCCGGACAATTTCTATGGCTACACCTTC. This translates into CASSDPPDNFYGYTF.

This clone has just one count. The J gene is TRBJ1-1, the V gene TRBV28, with 10 nucleotides matching TRBD1. This CDR3 region has 17 residues. V shed 3 bases and J 0 bases; nucleotides not matched to a gene: 7. CDR1 is MDHEN, CDR2 SYDVKM, per germline. The CDR3 sequence is CASSFRDRGHVNTEAFF. CDR3 bases: TGTGCCAGCAGTTTCCGGGACAGGGGCCATGTGAACACTGAAGCTTTCTTT.

This chain joins TRBV4-2 and TRBJ1-5; D uncertain. CDR3 length equals 15 residues. Germline V gene sequence: CDR1 LGHNA, CDR2 YNFKEQ. The ends were cut back, 0 bases at V and 4 bases at J, with 10 bases in the middle. The CDR3 reads CASSQDSGNNQPQHF. For the CDR3, the DNA is TGTGCCAGCAGCCAAGATTCCGGGAATAATCAGCCCCAGCATTTT.

The chain has TRBV28 and TRBJ1-6; the D is unclear. Germline values: CDR1 MDHEN, CDR2 SYDVKM. With 5 bases removed from V and 5 bases from J, the gap between germline ends came to 19 bases. The CDR3 length is 17 residues. The CDR3 DNA is TGTGCCAGCAGTGCTCCGGTACTCCTTCCGAATAATTCACCCCTCCACTTT. Its translation: CASSAPVLLPNNSPLHF. Drawing the rest from reference TRBV28 and TRBJ1-6, the complete variable domain is DVKVTQSSRYLVKRTGEKVFLECVQDMDHENMFWYRQDPGLGLRLIYFSYDVKMKEKGDIPEGYSVSREKKERFSLILESASTNQTSMYLCASSAPVLLPNNSPLHFGNGTRLTVT.

The V call is TRBV28, the J call TRBJ2-5, with 8 bases aligning to TRBD2. In germline, CDR1 is MDHEN, CDR2 SYDVKM. CDR3 size: 14 residues. V shed 6 bases, J shed 5 bases, and the junction held 8 bases outside the gene matches. The CDR3 coding sequence is TGTGCCAGCAGCCCCGCGGGGGGCGGGGAGACCCAGTACTTC. As protein: CASSPAGGGETQYF.